Listed below are T cell receptor beta chains from one sample, sequenced in a study of tumor and adjacent non-tumor tissue in lung cancer. TCRdb used MiXCR to reprocess the multiplex PCR reads, holding one entry per CDR3 protein. This sample has 55,000 to 65,000 distinct CDR3 sequences; 61% occur once, and the top ten carry roughly 35%. Sequencing was performed on distant non-tumor lung tissue. The receptors stem from a man aged 65 to 85 with non-small cell lung cancer. Both conserved end residues are part of each CDR3. D genes are given only for firm matches. Rows may omit the clone size; those that give it use once, few, many or a size class.

j_gene: TRBJ2-5
v_gene: TRBV28
d_gene: -
abundance: once
CDR3aa: CTSSPGRGPKGRETQYF
CDR3nt: TGTACCAGCAGCCCAGGCAGGGGACCCAAAGGGCGAGAGACCCAGTACTTC

j_gene: TRBJ1-1
v_gene: TRBV5-1
d_gene: -
abundance: -
CDR3aa: CASSSVGGRFAEAFF
CDR3nt: TGCGCCAGCAGCTCCGTCGGGGGGCGATTCGCTGAAGCTTTCTTT

j_gene: TRBJ2-7
v_gene: TRBV29-1
d_gene: -
abundance: -
CDR3aa: CSAAGAYYEQYF
CDR3nt: TGCAGCGCTGCGGGGGCTTACTACGAGCAGTACTTC

j_gene: TRBJ1-1
v_gene: TRBV7-8
d_gene: -
abundance: few
CDR3aa: CASSVYLNTEAFF
CDR3nt: TGTGCCAGCAGCGTCTACCTGAACACTGAAGCTTTCTTT

j_gene: TRBJ2-5
v_gene: TRBV5-6
d_gene: -
abundance: -
CDR3aa: CASNIASQETQYF
CDR3nt: TGTGCCAGCAACATCGCCTCTCAAGAGACCCAGTACTTC

j_gene: TRBJ1-6
v_gene: TRBV12-3/TRBV12-4
d_gene: -
abundance: many
CDR3aa: CASSLSMDSPLHF
CDR3nt: TGTGCCAGCAGTTTGAGTATGGATTCACCCCTCCACTTT

j_gene: TRBJ2-7
v_gene: TRBV7-2
d_gene: -
abundance: few
CDR3aa: CASSLMNEQYF
CDR3nt: TGTGCCAGCAGCTTAATGAACGAGCAGTACTTC

j_gene: TRBJ1-1
v_gene: TRBV10-1
d_gene: -
abundance: many
CDR3aa: CASSDRRVNTEAFF
CDR3nt: TGCGCCAGCAGTGATAGGCGGGTTAACACTGAAGCTTTCTTT

j_gene: TRBJ2-3
v_gene: TRBV4-2
d_gene: TRBD2
abundance: -
CDR3aa: CASTQEGLATDTQYF
CDR3nt: TGTGCCAGCACCCAAGAGGGACTAGCTACAGATACGCAGTATTTT

j_gene: TRBJ2-7
v_gene: TRBV4-2
d_gene: -
abundance: many
CDR3aa: CASSQPLGGSYEQYF
CDR3nt: TGTGCCAGCAGCCAACCTTTGGGGGGCTCCTACGAGCAGTACTTC

j_gene: TRBJ2-7
v_gene: TRBV6-1
d_gene: -
abundance: -
CDR3aa: CASSSQSGVYEQYF
CDR3nt: TGTGCCAGCAGCTCACAGAGTGGAGTCTACGAGCAGTACTTC

j_gene: TRBJ2-5
v_gene: TRBV5-1
d_gene: TRBD1
abundance: -
CDR3aa: CASSYPQGEETQYF
CDR3nt: TGCGCCAGCAGCTACCCGCAGGGGGAAGAGACCCAGTACTTC

j_gene: TRBJ1-2
v_gene: TRBV5-1
d_gene: TRBD1
abundance: few
CDR3aa: CASSQGTGFYGYTF
CDR3nt: TGCGCCAGCAGCCAGGGGACAGGATTCTATGGCTACACCTTC

j_gene: TRBJ2-1
v_gene: TRBV11-3
d_gene: TRBD2
abundance: -
CDR3aa: CASSLSSGKFNEQLF
CDR3nt: TGTGCCAGTAGCTTATCAAGCGGGAAATTCAATGAGCAGCTCTTC

j_gene: TRBJ2-7
v_gene: TRBV11-2
d_gene: -
abundance: -
CDR3aa: CASGLRGRSYEQYF
CDR3nt: TGTGCCAGCGGTCTCCGGGGGAGAAGCTACGAGCAGTACTTC

j_gene: TRBJ2-2
v_gene: TRBV2
d_gene: -
abundance: -
CDR3aa: CASSSFRTDTGRELFF
CDR3nt: TGTGCCAGCAGTTCATTCAGGACGGATACCGGAAGGGAGCTGTTTTTT

j_gene: TRBJ1-5
v_gene: TRBV6-1
d_gene: -
abundance: few
CDR3aa: CASSGTAVNQPQHF
CDR3nt: TGTGCCAGCAGTGGGACCGCCGTGAATCAGCCCCAGCATTTT

j_gene: TRBJ2-3
v_gene: TRBV5-4
d_gene: -
abundance: -
CDR3aa: CASSLDGKAQYF
CDR3nt: TGTGCCAGCAGCTTGGACGGGAAGGCGCAGTATTTT

j_gene: TRBJ2-5
v_gene: TRBV9
d_gene: -
abundance: -
CDR3aa: CASSALVGSGTQYF
CDR3nt: TGTGCCAGCAGCGCCCTAGTGGGGTCTGGGACCCAGTACTTC

j_gene: TRBJ1-4
v_gene: TRBV19
d_gene: -
abundance: -
CDR3aa: CASSILRGATNEKLFF
CDR3nt: TGTGCCAGTAGTATTTTAAGGGGAGCAACTAATGAAAAACTGTTTTTT

j_gene: TRBJ2-3
v_gene: TRBV6-1
d_gene: TRBD1
abundance: few
CDR3aa: CASRDRGPQPQYF
CDR3nt: TGTGCCAGCAGAGACAGGGGGCCTCAGCCCCAGTATTTT

j_gene: TRBJ2-7
v_gene: TRBV5-1
d_gene: -
abundance: many
CDR3aa: CASSANRDSRSYEQYF
CDR3nt: TGCGCCAGCAGCGCAAACCGGGACTCGCGCTCCTACGAGCAGTACTTC

j_gene: TRBJ2-7
v_gene: TRBV7-9
d_gene: TRBD1
abundance: once
CDR3aa: CASSSDRGYSYEQCF
CDR3nt: TGTGCCAGCAGCTCCGACAGGGGATATTCCTACGAGCAGTGCTTC

j_gene: TRBJ1-1
v_gene: TRBV29-1
d_gene: TRBD1
abundance: -
CDR3aa: CGVRTGNTEAFF
CDR3nt: TGCGGCGTACGGACAGGGAACACTGAAGCTTTCTTT

j_gene: TRBJ2-5
v_gene: TRBV20-1
d_gene: TRBD1
abundance: few
CDR3aa: CSAFAGTGKETQYF
CDR3nt: TGCAGTGCTTTTGCCGGGACAGGGAAGGAGACCCAGTACTTC

j_gene: TRBJ1-1
v_gene: TRBV5-1
d_gene: -
abundance: few
CDR3aa: CASSQFRGNTEAFF
CDR3nt: TGCGCCAGCAGCCAATTTCGGGGGAACACTGAAGCTTTCTTT

j_gene: TRBJ2-3
v_gene: TRBV20-1
d_gene: TRBD1
abundance: few
CDR3aa: CSAAWDRGPTDTQYF
CDR3nt: TGCAGTGCTGCCTGGGACAGGGGCCCCACAGATACGCAGTATTTT